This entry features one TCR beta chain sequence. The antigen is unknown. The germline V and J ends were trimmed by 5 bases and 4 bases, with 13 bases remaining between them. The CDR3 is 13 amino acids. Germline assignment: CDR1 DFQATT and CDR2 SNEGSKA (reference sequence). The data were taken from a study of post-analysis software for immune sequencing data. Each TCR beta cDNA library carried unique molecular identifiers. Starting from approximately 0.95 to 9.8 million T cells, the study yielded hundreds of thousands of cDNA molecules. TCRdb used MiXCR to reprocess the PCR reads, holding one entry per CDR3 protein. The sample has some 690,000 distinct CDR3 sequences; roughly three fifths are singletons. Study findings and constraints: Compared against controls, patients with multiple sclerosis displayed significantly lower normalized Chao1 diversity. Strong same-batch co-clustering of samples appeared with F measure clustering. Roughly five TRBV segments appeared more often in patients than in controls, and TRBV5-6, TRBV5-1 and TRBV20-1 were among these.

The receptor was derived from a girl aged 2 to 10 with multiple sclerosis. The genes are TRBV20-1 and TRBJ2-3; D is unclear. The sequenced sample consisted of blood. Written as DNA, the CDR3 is TGCAGTGCTTATAGGGTTGAAGCAGATACGCAGTATTTT. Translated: CSAYRVEADTQYF.